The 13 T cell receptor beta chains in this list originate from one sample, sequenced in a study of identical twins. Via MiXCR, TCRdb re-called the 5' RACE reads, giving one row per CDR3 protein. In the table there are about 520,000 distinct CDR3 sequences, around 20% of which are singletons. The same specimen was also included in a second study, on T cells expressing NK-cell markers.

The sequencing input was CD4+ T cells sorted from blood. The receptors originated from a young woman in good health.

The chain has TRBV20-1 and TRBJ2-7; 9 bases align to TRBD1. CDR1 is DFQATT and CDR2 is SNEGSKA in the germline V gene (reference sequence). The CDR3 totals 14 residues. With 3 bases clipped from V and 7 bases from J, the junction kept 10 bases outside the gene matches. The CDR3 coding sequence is TGCAGTGCTAGGGGGGACAGGGACTCGGGGGAGCAGTACTTC. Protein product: CSARGDRDSGEQYF.

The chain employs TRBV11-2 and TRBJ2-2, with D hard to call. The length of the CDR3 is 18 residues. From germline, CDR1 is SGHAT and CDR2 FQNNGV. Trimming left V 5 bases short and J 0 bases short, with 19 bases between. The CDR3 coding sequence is TGTGCCAGCAGCCGTCCGACAAGACCCGCCCCGAACACCGGGGAGCTGTTTTTT. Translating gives CASSRPTRPAPNTGELFF.

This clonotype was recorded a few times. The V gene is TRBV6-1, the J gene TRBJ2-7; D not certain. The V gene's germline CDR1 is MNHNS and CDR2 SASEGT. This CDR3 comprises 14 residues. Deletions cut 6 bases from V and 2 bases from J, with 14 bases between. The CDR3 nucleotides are TGTGCCAGCAGCCGCCATGGCGGAGCCTACGAGCAGTACTTC. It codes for CASSRHGGAYEQYF.

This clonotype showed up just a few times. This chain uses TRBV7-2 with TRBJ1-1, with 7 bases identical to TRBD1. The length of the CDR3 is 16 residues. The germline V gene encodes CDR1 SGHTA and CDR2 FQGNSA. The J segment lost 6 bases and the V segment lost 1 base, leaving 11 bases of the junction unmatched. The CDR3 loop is CASSLGPRQGGAEAFF. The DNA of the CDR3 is TGTGCCAGCAGCTTAGGCCCTCGACAGGGTGGCGCTGAAGCTTTCTTT.

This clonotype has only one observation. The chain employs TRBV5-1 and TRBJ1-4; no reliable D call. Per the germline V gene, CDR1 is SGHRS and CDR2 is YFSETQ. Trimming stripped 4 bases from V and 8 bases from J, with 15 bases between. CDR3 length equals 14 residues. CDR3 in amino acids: CASSMERTEEKLFF. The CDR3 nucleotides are TGCGCCAGCAGCATGGAACGAACAGAGGAAAAACTGTTTTTT.

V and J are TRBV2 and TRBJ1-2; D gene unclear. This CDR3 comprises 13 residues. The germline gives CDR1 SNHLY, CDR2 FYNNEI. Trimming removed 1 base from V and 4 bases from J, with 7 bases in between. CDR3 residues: CASSEGSSYGYTF. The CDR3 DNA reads TGTGCCAGCAGTGAAGGCAGCTCCTATGGCTACACCTTC.

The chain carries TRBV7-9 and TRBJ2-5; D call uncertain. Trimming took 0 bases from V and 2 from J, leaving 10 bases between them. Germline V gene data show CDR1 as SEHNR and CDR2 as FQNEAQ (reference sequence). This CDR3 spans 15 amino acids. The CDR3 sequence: CASSLARIGQETQYF. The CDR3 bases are TGTGCCAGCAGCTTAGCTCGAATCGGGCAAGAGACCCAGTACTTC.

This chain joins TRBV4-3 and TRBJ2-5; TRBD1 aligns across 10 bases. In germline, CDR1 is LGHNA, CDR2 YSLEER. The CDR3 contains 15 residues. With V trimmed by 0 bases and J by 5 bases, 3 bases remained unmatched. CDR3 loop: CASSQERQGAETQYF. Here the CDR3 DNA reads TGCGCCAGCAGCCAAGAAAGACAGGGGGCTGAGACCCAGTACTTC.

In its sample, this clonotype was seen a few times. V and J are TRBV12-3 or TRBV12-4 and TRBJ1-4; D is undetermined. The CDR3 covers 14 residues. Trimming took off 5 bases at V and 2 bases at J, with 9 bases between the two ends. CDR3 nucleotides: TGTGCCAGCAGTCAGAGATCGACTAATGAAAAACTGTTTTTT. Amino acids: CASSQRSTNEKLFF.

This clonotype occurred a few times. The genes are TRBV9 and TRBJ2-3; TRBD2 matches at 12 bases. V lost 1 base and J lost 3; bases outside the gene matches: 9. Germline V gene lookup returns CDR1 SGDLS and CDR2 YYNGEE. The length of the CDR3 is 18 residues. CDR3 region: CASSVFPLAGGLTDTQYF. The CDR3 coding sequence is TGTGCCAGCAGCGTATTTCCACTAGCGGGGGGTTTGACAGATACGCAGTATTTT. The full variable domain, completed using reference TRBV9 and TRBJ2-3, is DSGVTQTPKHLITATGQRVTLRCSPRSGDLSVYWYQQSLDQGLQFLIQYYNGEERAKGNILERFSAQQFPDLHSELNLSSLELGDSALYFCASSVFPLAGGLTDTQYFGPGTRLTVL.

The CDR3 spells CASSSYRAVETEAFF. Written as DNA, the CDR3 is TGCGCCAGCAGCTCTTACAGGGCTGTGGAAACTGAAGCTTTCTTT. J is TRBJ1-1 and V is TRBV5-1, with D perhaps matching TRBD1 (6 bases). Germline V lookup: CDR1 SGHRS, CDR2 YFSETQ. The V end lost 3 bases, the J end lost 5 bases, and 17 bases lay between the germline ends. The CDR3 runs to 15 residues.

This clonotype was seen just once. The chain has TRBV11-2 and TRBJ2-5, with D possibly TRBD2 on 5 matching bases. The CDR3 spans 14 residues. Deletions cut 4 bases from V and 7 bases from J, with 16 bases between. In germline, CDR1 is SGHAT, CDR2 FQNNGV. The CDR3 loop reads CASSSARARGTQYF. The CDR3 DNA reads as TGTGCCAGCAGCTCGGCTCGGGCCCGGGGGACCCAGTACTTC.

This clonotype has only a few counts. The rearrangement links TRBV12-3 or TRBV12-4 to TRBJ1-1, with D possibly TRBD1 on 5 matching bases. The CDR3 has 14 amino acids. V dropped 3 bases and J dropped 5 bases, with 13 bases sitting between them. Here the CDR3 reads CASSFGRGGTEAFF. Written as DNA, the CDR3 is TGTGCCAGCAGTTTTGGGCGTGGGGGTACTGAAGCTTTCTTT.